This TCR beta chain was observed in a study of blood T cell repertoires in COVID-19. Study in general: Material from acute and convalescent COVID-19 was sourced from the United States, Italy and Spain. T cells, B-cell-depleted T cells, or PBMCs supplied cDNA or gDNA.

Source study methods: Amplification of reference gene primers was used by the study to estimate nucleated cell counts. Generated by immunoSEQ multiplex PCR, the TCRdb table keeps only in-frame clones and is missing some. D and trimming come from the DNA, and the V and J calls and clone size come from that table. The table includes 200,000 to 250,000 clones, around three quarters detected once. Sequencing input: peripheral blood. This sequence was found in a woman between 70 and 85 years old with acute or convalescent COVID-19.

CDR3 bases: TGTGCCAGCAGTGATACTAGACAGGACTTAACCAAGCCCCAGCATTTT. Amino acids: CASSDTRQDLTKPQHF. V is TRBV6-1 and J is TRBJ1-5, with D possibly being TRBD1 (6 bases). CDR1 and CDR2 (germline): MNHNS, SASEGT. This CDR3 spans 16 amino acids. Trimming left V 3 bases short and J 8 bases short, with 20 bases between.